This T cell receptor beta chain is from a study of blood T cell repertoires in COVID-19. CDR3 length: 23 residues. TCRdb's table, derived via immunoSEQ multiplex PCR, lists solely in-frame clones and lacks some. The data show about 170,000 clones, about 86% seen once. This sequence was found in a woman aged 70-85 years who had recovered from COVID-19. The chain is built from TRBV21-1 and TRBJ2-7; the table's D call, TRBD2, was not checked against the DNA. TRBV21-1 corresponds to a pseudogene. Sequencing input: peripheral blood. CDR3 in amino acids: CASSKGSTHRLAGGPTKTYEQYF. In DNA, the CDR3 is TGTGCCAGCAGCAAAGGCAGTACCCACCGACTAGCGGGAGGGCCTACGAAGACCTACGAGCAGTACTTC.